These 30 T cell receptor beta chains were sequenced from one sample in a study of blood T cell repertoires in COVID-19. Clones were sequenced by immunoSEQ multiplex PCR, and TCRdb holds only the in-frame ones, with some missing. The data show just under 65,000 clones, with roughly 80% seen just once and about 41% held by the top ten. The sample was peripheral blood. These receptors all stem from a human donor in a cohort sampled during active COVID-19.

The chain has TRBV25-1 and TRBJ2-7; the match to TRBD1 covers 7 bases. The CDR3 extends over 16 amino acids. Trimming cost V 3 bases and J 3 bases; bases outside gene matches: 11. Germline-derived CDR1 and CDR2 are MGHDK and SYGVNS. The CDR3 is CASSETPGGGDYEQYF. In nucleotides, the CDR3 is TGTGCCAGCAGTGAGACGCCAGGGGGTGGTGACTACGAGCAGTACTTC.

The CDR3 is CASSQEEASLQPQHF. The CDR3 region has the DNA TGTGCCAGCAGCCAAGAGGAGGCCAGCCTTCAGCCCCAGCATTTT. The J gene is TRBJ1-5, the V gene TRBV3-1 (or the pseudogene TRBV3-2); D gene ambiguous. V was pared by 0 bases and J by 6 bases, with 12 bases between. The CDR3 has 15 amino acids. Germline V CDR1 and CDR2: LGHDT, YNNKEL (reference sequence).

The V call is TRBV7-2, the J call TRBJ1-1; D is possibly TRBD1 (5 bases). With 1 base removed from V and 5 bases from J, the gap between germline ends came to 11 bases. Per the germline V gene, CDR1 is SGHTA and CDR2 is FQGNSA. The CDR3 is 14 amino acids. In DNA, the CDR3 is TGTGCCAGCAGCTTAGTTGGGGGGAGGACTGAAGCTTTCTTT. It specifies CASSLVGGRTEAFF.

This chain uses TRBV5-1 with TRBJ2-6; a weak D match, TRBD1 (6 bases). V was cut by 6 bases and J by 0 bases, with 19 bases left in between. CDR1 and CDR2 from the germline V gene are SGHRS and YFSETQ. This CDR3 has 18 amino acids. CDR3 residues: CASKSQTGTRSGANVLTF. In DNA, the CDR3 is TGCGCCAGCAAGTCCCAGACCGGGACACGCTCTGGGGCCAACGTCCTGACTTTC.

The chain employs TRBV9 and TRBJ1-3; a weak D match, TRBD1 (6 bases). This CDR3 region has 15 residues. V lost 3 bases, J lost 4 bases, and 14 bases lay in between. Germline lookup yields CDR1 SGDLS and CDR2 YYNGEE. The CDR3 DNA reads as TGTGCCAGCAGCGCTCAGGGGTTGGGCGGAAACACCATATATTTT. Its translation is CASSAQGLGGNTIYF.

The chain carries TRBV19 and TRBJ2-1; D may be TRBD2 (7 bases). Per germline, CDR1 LNHDA and CDR2 SQIVND (reference sequence). The CDR3 has 12 residues. V lost 4 bases and J 12 bases, leaving 13 bases between the germline ends. This chain's CDR3 is CASSTAGAVQFF. DNA of the CDR3: TGTGCCAGTAGTACCGCGGGGGCGGTGCAGTTCTTC. Full variable domain (outside the CDR3, taken from reference TRBV19 and TRBJ2-1): DGGITQSPKYLFRKEGQNVTLSCEQNLNHDAMYWYRQDPGQGLRLIYYSQIVNDFQKGDIAEGYSVSREKKESFPLTVTSAQKNPTAFYLCASSTAGAVQFFGPGTRLTVL.

The chain employs TRBV5-1 and TRBJ2-5; D perhaps matches TRBD2 (6 bases). Per germline, CDR1 SGHRS and CDR2 YFSETQ. The ends were cut back, 4 bases at V and 4 bases at J, with 17 bases in the middle. CDR3 length: 15 residues. The CDR3 bases are TGCGCCAGCAGCCAAGGGACCGCGCGGGGAGAGACCCAGTACTTC. Translation gives CASSQGTARGETQYF.

The V call is TRBV18, the J call TRBJ2-3; no firm D call. CDR3 length: 15 amino acids. V was trimmed by 3 bases and J by 2 bases, leaving 12 bases between them. Germline V CDR1 and CDR2: KGHSH, LQKENI. For the CDR3, the DNA is TGTGCCAGCTCACCGGTTCAACAACCCACAGATACGCAGTATTTT. Amino acids: CASSPVQQPTDTQYF.

This clone was detected once. The chain joins TRBV5-1 to TRBJ2-3; no clear D gene. The CDR3 has 14 amino acids. Between the trimmed V and J ends, which lost 3 bases and 0 bases, there was a span of 8 bases. Germline-derived CDR1 and CDR2 are SGHRS and YFSETQ. CDR3 nucleotide sequence: TGCGCCAGCAGCTATCAGTTAAGCACAGATACGCAGTATTTT. Its protein product is CASSYQLSTDTQYF.

The chain combines TRBV6-5 with TRBJ2-4, with D perhaps TRBD1 (5 bases). This CDR3 is 14 amino acids long. Germline-derived CDR1 and CDR2 are MNHEY and SVGAGI. Trimming cost V 5 bases and J 8 bases, with 16 bases left between them. The CDR3 sequence is CASSLRWQGDIQYF. The CDR3 nucleotides are TGTGCCAGCAGTCTCCGGTGGCAAGGGGACATTCAGTACTTC.

The chain recombines TRBV28 with TRBJ2-7, with D possibly TRBD1 on 6 matching bases. The V gene lost 7 bases and the J gene lost 1 base, with 14 bases spanning the gap. CDR1 MDHEN and CDR2 SYDVKM come from the germline V gene. This CDR3 has 14 amino acids. In DNA form, the CDR3 reads TGTGCCAGCAAAAGGGGGTCCCCGTCCTACGAGCAGTACTTC. Its translation: CASKRGSPSYEQYF.

A note on this clone: Other DNA sequences in the sample encode the same CDR3. CDR3 DNA: TGTGCCAGCAGCGTGGACAGGAACTATGGCTACACCTTC. Encoded protein: CASSVDRNYGYTF. The chain employs TRBV9 and TRBJ1-2; 7 bases align to TRBD1. Germline assignment: CDR1 SGDLS and CDR2 YYNGEE. V lost 2 bases to trimming and J lost 2 bases; unmatched junction nucleotides: 0. CDR3 size: 13 residues.

This clone has only a few counts. This chain joins TRBV5-1 and TRBJ2-5; maybe TRBD2 (5 bases). V was cut by 9 bases and J by 2 bases, with 14 bases left in between. The CDR3 extends over 13 amino acids. Per germline, CDR1 SGHRS and CDR2 YFSETQ. Here the CDR3 reads CATSRGDQETQYF. CDR3 DNA: TGCGCCACCTCCCGGGGAGATCAAGAGACCCAGTACTTC.

V usage is TRBV7-8 and J usage is TRBJ1-4, with TRBD1 identical over 7 bases. V lost 6 bases to trimming and J lost 6 bases; unmatched junction nucleotides: 7. CDR1 and CDR2 from the germline V gene are SGHVS and FQNEAQ. The CDR3 is 14 residues long. CDR3 loop: CASRPQGVYEKLFF. DNA for the CDR3: TGTGCCAGCAGGCCCCAGGGGGTCTATGAAAAACTGTTTTTT.

The V and J genes are TRBV24-1 and TRBJ2-6; 7 bases align to TRBD1. Germline loops: CDR1 KGHDR, CDR2 SFDVKD. CDR3 length equals 16 residues. V shed 4 bases and J 4 bases; nucleotides not matched to a gene: 6. CDR3 in DNA: TGTGCCACCAGTGACACCACAGGGGACGGGGCCAACGTCCTGACTTTC. This codes for CATSDTTGDGANVLTF.

This chain links TRBV30 with TRBJ1-4, with 8 bases aligning to TRBD1. The CDR3 is 14 amino acids. The germline gives CDR1 GTSNPN, CDR2 SVGIG (reference sequence). Trimming removed 4 bases from V and 7 bases from J; junction bases left unmatched: 8. CDR3 coding DNA: TGTGCCTGGAACCAGGGGGCGTTATTTGAAAAACTGTTTTTT. This sequence encodes CAWNQGALFEKLFF.

The chain couples TRBV5-5 to TRBJ1-1, with 8 bases lining up with TRBD1. Germline CDR1 reads SGHKS; CDR2 reads YYEKEE (reference sequence). The ends lost 3 bases at V and 7 bases at J; junction bases unmatched: 8. This CDR3 spans 14 amino acids. In DNA form, the CDR3 reads TGTGCCAGCAGCTCGGGGGACAGGTTGAATGAAGCTTTCTTT. Encoded protein: CASSSGDRLNEAFF.

The CDR3 region has the DNA TGTGCCAGCAGTCCGCAGATTGATGGCTACACCTTC. Translation gives CASSPQIDGYTF. V gene TRBV28 combines with J gene TRBJ1-2, with D uncertain. CDR1 and CDR2 from the germline V gene are MDHEN and SYDVKM. Trimming shortened V by 5 bases and J by 6 bases, and 10 bases separated the two germline ends. This CDR3 contains 12 residues.

The V and J genes are TRBV9 and TRBJ2-6; D perhaps matches TRBD1 (5 bases). Trimming took off 3 bases at V and 0 bases at J, with 13 bases between the two ends. Germline V gene sequence: CDR1 SGDLS, CDR2 YYNGEE. This CDR3 comprises 17 residues. CDR3 residues: CASSAPWGSSGANVLTF. The CDR3 nucleotides read TGTGCCAGCAGCGCCCCCTGGGGCAGCTCTGGGGCCAACGTCCTGACTTTC. Full variable domain (missing parts from reference TRBV9 and TRBJ2-6): DSGVTQTPKHLITATGQRVTLRCSPRSGDLSVYWYQQSLDQGLQFLIQYYNGEERAKGNILERFSAQQFPDLHSELNLSSLELGDSALYFCASSAPWGSSGANVLTFGAGSRLTVL.

The chain employs TRBV5-6 and TRBJ1-1; D is ambiguous. This CDR3 spans 13 amino acids. V was shortened by 4 bases and J by 0 bases, with 7 bases between the two germline ends. Germline loops: CDR1 SGHDT, CDR2 YYEEEE. The CDR3 loop is CASSLYLNTEAFF. CDR3 DNA sequence: TGTGCCAGCAGCCTATACTTGAACACTGAAGCTTTCTTT.

CDR3 residues: CAWAKGQVLSGNTIYF. As DNA, the CDR3 is TGTGCCTGGGCTAAGGGACAGGTCCTCTCTGGAAACACCATATATTTT. V usage is TRBV30 and J usage is TRBJ1-3, with TRBD1 identical over 8 bases. J gave up 0 bases and V 5 bases, and 9 bases lay outside the gene matches. From germline, CDR1 is GTSNPN and CDR2 SVGIG (reference sequence). The CDR3 has 16 residues.

V usage is TRBV7-6 and J usage is TRBJ1-4; D call uncertain. With 0 bases removed from V and 5 bases from J, the gap between germline ends came to 7 bases. CDR1 is SGHVS, CDR2 FNYEAQ, per germline. The CDR3 has 14 residues. The CDR3 sequence: CASSLARWNEKLFF. The CDR3 DNA sequence: TGTGCCAGCAGCTTAGCCAGGTGGAATGAAAAACTGTTTTTT.

This chain joins TRBV29-1 and TRBJ1-4; no clear D. Germline lookup yields CDR1 SQVTM and CDR2 ANQGSEA. V shed 4 bases and J shed 12 bases, with 21 bases lying between them. CDR3 size: 14 residues. CDR3 region: CSVVWSTKREELFF. The CDR3 DNA is TGCAGCGTTGTTTGGAGTACAAAGCGCGAGGAACTGTTTTTT.

The gene calls are TRBV2 and TRBJ2-7, with 13 bases fitting TRBD2. V gave up 3 bases and J gave up 2 bases; unmatched junction bases: 13. Germline V gene sequence: CDR1 SNHLY, CDR2 FYNNEI. CDR3 length: 19 amino acids. Here the CDR3 reads CASSDSTGTSGALTYEQYF. In DNA, the CDR3 is TGTGCCAGCAGTGATTCCACCGGGACTAGCGGGGCGCTTACCTACGAGCAGTACTTC.

V usage is TRBV19 and J usage is TRBJ1-6; D perhaps matches TRBD1 (5 bases). This CDR3 comprises 15 residues. Germline V CDR1 and CDR2: LNHDA, SQIVND (reference sequence). With 5 bases removed from V and 8 bases from J, the gap between germline ends came to 16 bases. The CDR3 here is CASSPTLSGDSPLHF. The CDR3, as DNA: TGTGCCAGTAGTCCCACCCTCTCGGGGGATTCACCCCTCCACTTT.

J is TRBJ2-7 and V is TRBV30, with D tentatively TRBD2 (6 bases). This CDR3 is built from 15 residues. Between the trimmed V and J ends, which lost 2 bases and 3 bases, there was a span of 17 bases. Germline CDR1 is GTSNPN and CDR2 is SVGIG (reference sequence). The CDR3 nucleotides read TGTGCCTGGAGTAAAAAGGCTGGGGGGAACTACGAGCAGTACTTC. Protein: CAWSKKAGGNYEQYF. The variable domain in full, with the rest retrieved from reference TRBV30 and TRBJ2-7, is SQTIHQWPATLVQPVGSPLSLECTVEGTSNPNLYWYRQAAGRGLQLLFYSVGIGQISSEVPQNLSASRPQDRQFILSSKKLLLSDSGFYLCAWSKKAGGNYEQYFGPGTRLTVT.

V and J are TRBV27 and TRBJ2-3, with 8 bases lining up with TRBD2. This CDR3 comprises 14 residues. V dropped 7 bases and J dropped 3; count of bases not matched to a gene: 6. Germline loops: CDR1 MNHEY, CDR2 SMNVEV (reference sequence). CDR3 DNA sequence: TGTGCCAGCACCCCGGGAGGGGGGACAGATACGCAGTATTTT. This translates into CASTPGGGTDTQYF.

The gene calls are TRBV3-1 (or the pseudogene TRBV3-2) and TRBJ1-4; D is uncertain. The V end lost 2 bases, the J end lost 4 bases, and 8 bases lay between the germline ends. Germline CDR1 and CDR2: LGHDT and YNNKEL (reference sequence). The CDR3 length is 14 residues. In nucleotides, the CDR3 is TGTGCCAGCAGCCAACGGAGGGTTAATGAAAAACTGTTTTTT. Amino acid sequence: CASSQRRVNEKLFF.

J is TRBJ2-3 and V is TRBV6-6; TRBD2 matches at 8 bases. V was clipped by 9 bases and J by 3 bases; unmatched bases: 5. Germline loops: CDR1 MNHNY, CDR2 SVGAGI (reference sequence). There are 13 residues in the CDR3. In DNA, the CDR3 is TGTGCCAGTTCCGGGACTAGGACAGATACGCAGTATTTT. It yields the protein CASSGTRTDTQYF.

This clone has just a few counts. The chain recombines TRBV28 with TRBJ2-7; TRBD1 agrees at 7 bases. J was trimmed by 6 bases and V by 6 bases; bases with no gene match: 11. The CDR3 runs to 14 residues. The germline V gene has CDR1 MDHEN and CDR2 SYDVKM. The CDR3 DNA is TGTGCCAGCAGGGGACAGTCCGAAGGGGGCGAGCAGTACTTC. Amino acids: CASRGQSEGGEQYF.